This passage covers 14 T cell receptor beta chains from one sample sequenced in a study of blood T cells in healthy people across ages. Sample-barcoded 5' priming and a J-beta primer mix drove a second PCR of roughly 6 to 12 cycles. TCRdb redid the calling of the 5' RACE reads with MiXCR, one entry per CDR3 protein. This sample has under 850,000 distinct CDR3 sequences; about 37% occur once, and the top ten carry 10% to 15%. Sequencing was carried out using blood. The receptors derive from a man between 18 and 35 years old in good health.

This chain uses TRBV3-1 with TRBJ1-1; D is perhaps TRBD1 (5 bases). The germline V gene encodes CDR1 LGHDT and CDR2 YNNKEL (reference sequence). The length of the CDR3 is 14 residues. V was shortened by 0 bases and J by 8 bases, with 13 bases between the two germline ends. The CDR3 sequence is CASSQEGALQEAFF. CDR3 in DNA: TGTGCCAGCAGCCAAGAAGGGGCACTCCAGGAAGCTTTCTTT.

CDR3 bases: TGTGCCAGCAGCTCCCAGACTAGCGGGGGCGGGCTTTCCTACAATGAGCAGTACTTC. This translates into CASSSQTSGGGLSYNEQYF. V usage is TRBV11-2 and J usage is TRBJ2-7; the match to TRBD2 covers 12 bases. Per the germline V gene, CDR1 is SGHAT and CDR2 is FQNNGV. With 4 bases clipped from V and 7 bases from J, the junction kept 20 bases outside the gene matches. The CDR3 consists of 19 residues.

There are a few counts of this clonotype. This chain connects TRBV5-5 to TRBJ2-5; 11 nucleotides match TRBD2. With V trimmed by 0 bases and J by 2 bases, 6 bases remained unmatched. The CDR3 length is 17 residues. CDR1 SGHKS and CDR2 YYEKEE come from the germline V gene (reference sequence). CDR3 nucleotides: TGTGCCAGCAGCTTGGACCTTACTAGCGGGGGACAAGAGACCCAGTACTTC. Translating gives CASSLDLTSGGQETQYF.

The CDR3 sequence: CASSPPAGVPEQFF. DNA of the CDR3: TGTGCCAGCAGTCCCCCAGCAGGGGTTCCTGAGCAGTTCTTC. This chain joins TRBV27 and TRBJ2-1, with TRBD1 as a possible D gene (6 bases). The CDR3 contains 14 residues. Trimming took 5 bases from V and 9 from J, leaving 17 bases between them. In germline, CDR1 is MNHEY, CDR2 SMNVEV (reference sequence).

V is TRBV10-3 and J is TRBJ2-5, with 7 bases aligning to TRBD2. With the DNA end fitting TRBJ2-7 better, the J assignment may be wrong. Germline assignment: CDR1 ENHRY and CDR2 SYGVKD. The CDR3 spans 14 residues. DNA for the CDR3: TGTGCCATCAGTGAAGGCAGCGGGAACAACGAGCAGTACTTC. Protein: CAISEGSGNNEQYF.

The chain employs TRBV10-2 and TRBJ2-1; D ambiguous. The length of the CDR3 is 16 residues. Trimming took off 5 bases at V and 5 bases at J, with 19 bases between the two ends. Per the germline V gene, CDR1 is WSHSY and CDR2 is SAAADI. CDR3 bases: TGCGCCAGCAGTTCCATTCCCGGCCGGGTACACAATGAGCAGTTCTTC. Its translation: CASSSIPGRVHNEQFF.

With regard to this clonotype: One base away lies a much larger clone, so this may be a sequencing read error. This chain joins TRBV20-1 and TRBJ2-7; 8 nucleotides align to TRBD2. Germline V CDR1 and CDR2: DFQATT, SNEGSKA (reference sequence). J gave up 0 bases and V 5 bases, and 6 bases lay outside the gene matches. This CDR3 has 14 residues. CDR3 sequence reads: CSACSGESSYEQYF. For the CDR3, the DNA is TGCAGTGCTTGTAGCGGGGAGAGCTCCTACGAGCAGTACTTC.

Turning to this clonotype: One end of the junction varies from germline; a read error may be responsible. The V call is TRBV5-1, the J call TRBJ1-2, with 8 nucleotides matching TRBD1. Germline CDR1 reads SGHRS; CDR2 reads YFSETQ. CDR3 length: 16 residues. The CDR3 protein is CASGLLGQGANYGYTF. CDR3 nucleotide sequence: TGCGCCAGCGGCTTACTAGGACAGGGCGCTAACTATGGCTACACCTTC.

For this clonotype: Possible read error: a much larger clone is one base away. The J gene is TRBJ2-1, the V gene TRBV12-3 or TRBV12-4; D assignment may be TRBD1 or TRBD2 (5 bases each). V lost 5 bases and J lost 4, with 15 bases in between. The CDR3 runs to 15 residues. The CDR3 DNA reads TGTGCCAGCAGTGGAATGGGGACGGATTACAATGAGCAGTTCTTC. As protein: CASSGMGTDYNEQFF.

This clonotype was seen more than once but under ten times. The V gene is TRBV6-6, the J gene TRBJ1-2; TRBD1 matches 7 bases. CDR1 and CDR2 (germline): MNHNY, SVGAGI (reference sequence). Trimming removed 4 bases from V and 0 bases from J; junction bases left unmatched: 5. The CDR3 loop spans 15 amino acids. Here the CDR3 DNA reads TGTGCCAGCAGTTCTGACAGGGTGACTAACTATGGCTACACCTTC. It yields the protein CASSSDRVTNYGYTF.

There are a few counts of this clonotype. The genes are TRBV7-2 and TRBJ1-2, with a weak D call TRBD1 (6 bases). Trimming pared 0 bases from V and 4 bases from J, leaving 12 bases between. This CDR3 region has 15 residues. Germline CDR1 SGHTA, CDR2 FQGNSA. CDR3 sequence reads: CASSLAGQPAYGYTF. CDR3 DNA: TGTGCCAGCAGCTTAGCAGGACAGCCGGCCTATGGCTACACCTTC.

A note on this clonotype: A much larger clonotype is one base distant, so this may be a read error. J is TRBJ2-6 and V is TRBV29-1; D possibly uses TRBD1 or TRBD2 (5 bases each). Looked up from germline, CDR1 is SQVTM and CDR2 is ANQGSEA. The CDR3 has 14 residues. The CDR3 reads CGVRDAAGANVLTF. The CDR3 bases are TGCGGCGTAAGGGACGCTGCTGGGGCCAACGTCCTGACTTTC.

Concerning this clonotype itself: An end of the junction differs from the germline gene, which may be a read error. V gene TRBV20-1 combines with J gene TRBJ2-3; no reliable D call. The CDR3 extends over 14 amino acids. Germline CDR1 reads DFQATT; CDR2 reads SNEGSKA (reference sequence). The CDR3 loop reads CGANGQLNTDTQYF. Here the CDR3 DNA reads TGCGGTGCTAATGGCCAGCTTAACACAGATACGCAGTATTTT.

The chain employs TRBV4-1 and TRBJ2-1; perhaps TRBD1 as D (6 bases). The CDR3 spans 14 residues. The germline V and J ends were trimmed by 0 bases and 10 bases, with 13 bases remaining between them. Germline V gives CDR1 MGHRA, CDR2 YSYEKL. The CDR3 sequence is CASSQDEGVREQFF. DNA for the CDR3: TGCGCCAGCAGCCAAGATGAGGGGGTGAGGGAGCAGTTCTTC.